A single sample gave rise to the 29 T cell receptor beta chains below, sequenced in a study of spatial heterogeneity in lung cancer. Time point in this sample: sample taken at primary tumor resection. TCRs were sequenced from unsorted whole RNA of tumor, nontumor lung or PBMC. TCRdb recomputed calls from the 5' RACE reads with MiXCR, one row per CDR3 protein. Of more than 6,500 distinct CDR3 sequences listed, 5% to 6.5% are singletons. This specimen was PBMCs, taken at surgery. The receptor source for this set is a male donor with early-stage non-small cell lung cancer.

This clonotype has at least ten counts. The chain is built from TRBV7-8 and TRBJ2-7; no definite D call. The germline V and J ends were trimmed by 5 bases and 5 bases, with 7 bases remaining between them. The CDR3 covers 11 residues. Looked up from germline, CDR1 is SGHVS and CDR2 is FQNEAQ. CDR3 protein: CASSLTNEQYF. The DNA for the CDR3 is TGTGCCAGCAGCCTTACGAACGAGCAGTACTTC.

This clonotype has at least ten counts. In DNA form, the CDR3 reads TGTGCTAGTGGCGCACCTAGCACAGATACGCAGTATTTT. Translated, it gives CASGAPSTDTQYF. The V gene is TRBV12-5, the J gene TRBJ2-3; D unresolved. V lost 6 bases, J lost 0 bases, and 7 bases lay in between. Germline V gives CDR1 LGHNT, CDR2 FRNRAP. The CDR3 loop spans 13 amino acids.

The sample holds many counts of this clonotype. The chain couples TRBV15 to TRBJ2-7, with D uncertain. V gave up 5 bases and J gave up 0 bases, with 2 bases separating them. The CDR3 is made up of 11 amino acids. Germline V CDR1 and CDR2: LNHNV, YYDKDF (reference sequence). DNA of the CDR3: TGTGCCACCAGCGACTCCTACGAGCAGTACTTC. It is translated as CATSDSYEQYF.

The sample holds many counts of this clonotype. This chain uses TRBV3-1 with TRBJ1-1, with D tentatively TRBD1 (6 bases). Germline-derived CDR1 and CDR2 are LGHDT and YNNKEL (reference sequence). There are 14 residues in the CDR3. V gave up 3 bases and J gave up 5 bases, with 13 bases separating them. CDR3 in DNA: TGTGCCAGCAGCCATGGGGGCGGAAGAACTGAAGCTTTCTTT. It encodes CASSHGGGRTEAFF.

This clonotype was counted ten times or more. The rearrangement links TRBV7-6 to TRBJ1-1; D unresolved. The CDR3 spans 15 residues. Per germline, CDR1 SGHVS and CDR2 FNYEAQ. The V and J ends lost 5 bases and 3 bases respectively, with 16 bases between them. The DNA of the CDR3 is TGTGCCAGCAGCCCCACTGGGCGGGTGGACACTGAAGCTTTCTTT. Translating gives CASSPTGRVDTEAFF.

This clonotype was seen ten or more times. The J gene is TRBJ2-7, the V gene TRBV6-6; D is ambiguous. Germline-derived CDR1 and CDR2 are MNHNY and SVGAGI (reference sequence). V was shortened by 2 bases and J by 0 bases, with 17 bases between the two germline ends. CDR3 size: 17 residues. CDR3 DNA: TGTGCCAGCAGTTACGAGCCAAGTCCTAGTCCCTCCTACGAGCAGTACTTC. Residues: CASSYEPSPSPSYEQYF.

The table lists this clonotype with many counts. CDR3 coding DNA: TGTGCCAGCAGCTTGGACTATAGCGGGGCTCGCACAGATACGCAGTATTTT. Its protein product is CASSLDYSGARTDTQYF. This rearrangement joins TRBV7-9 to TRBJ2-3, with TRBD2 matching 8 bases. This CDR3 spans 17 amino acids. J was trimmed by 1 base and V by 3 bases; bases with no gene match: 9. The germline gives CDR1 SEHNR, CDR2 FQNEAQ (reference sequence).

This chain connects TRBV7-2 to TRBJ2-1; tentatively, D is TRBD1 (5 bases). Trimming removed 5 bases at V and 7 bases at J, with 18 bases between. Germline V lookup: CDR1 SGHTA, CDR2 FQGNSA. There are 15 residues in the CDR3. The CDR3 nucleotides are TGTGCCAGCAGCGAAGTACAGGTCCTGGGGAATGAGCAGTTCTTC. As protein: CASSEVQVLGNEQFF.

Many counts were recorded for this clonotype. The rearrangement uses TRBV18 and TRBJ1-3, with D uncertain. Germline CDR1 reads KGHSH; CDR2 reads LQKENI. The CDR3 is made up of 16 amino acids. With 2 bases removed from V and 0 bases from J, the gap between germline ends came to 11 bases. CDR3 residues: CASSPNVRVSGNTIYF. DNA of the CDR3: TGTGCCAGCTCACCAAATGTAAGGGTCTCTGGAAACACCATATATTTT. The full variable domain, its missing parts supplied by reference TRBV18 and TRBJ1-3, is NAGVMQNPRHLVRRRGQEARLRCSPMKGHSHVYWYRQLPEEGLKFMVYLQKENIIDESGMPKERFSAEFPKEGPSILRIQQVVRGDSAAYFCASSPNVRVSGNTIYFGEGSWLTVV.

At least ten counts were recorded for this clonotype. The chain couples TRBV14 to TRBJ2-3, with 7 positions matching TRBD1. Germline values: CDR1 SGHDN, CDR2 FVKESK. The length of the CDR3 is 16 residues. V lost 0 bases, J lost 3 bases, and 6 bases stayed unmatched. The CDR3 DNA reads as TGTGCCAGCAGCCAAGAGACAGGGATGTTTACAGATACGCAGTATTTT. Its protein product is CASSQETGMFTDTQYF.

This clonotype has ten or more counts. The V gene is TRBV27, the J gene TRBJ2-6; possibly TRBD1 or TRBD2 for D (5 bases each). The V gene lost 6 bases and the J gene lost 6 bases, with 24 bases spanning the gap. Germline CDR1 reads MNHEY; CDR2 reads SMNVEV (reference sequence). This CDR3 is built from 18 residues. The CDR3 spells CASRGTQGADPLANVLTF. CDR3 nucleotide sequence: TGTGCCAGCAGGGGGACCCAGGGTGCGGACCCTCTGGCCAACGTCCTGACTTTC.

The chain combines TRBV14 with TRBJ2-1; no definite D call. Germline V gene data show CDR1 as SGHDN and CDR2 as FVKESK. The length of the CDR3 is 12 residues. Trimming stripped 0 bases from V and 7 bases from J, with 4 bases between. For the CDR3, the DNA is TGTGCCAGCAGCCAAGAGAAAAATGAGCAGTTCTTC. This gives the protein CASSQEKNEQFF.

This clonotype was seen repeatedly, ten times or more. This chain uses TRBV7-9 with TRBJ1-2; maybe TRBD1 (6 bases). The CDR3 length is 12 residues. Germline V gives CDR1 SEHNR, CDR2 FQNEAQ (reference sequence). V lost 4 bases and J 7 bases, leaving 10 bases between the germline ends. The CDR3 region has the DNA TGTGCCAGCAGCTATGGGACATTTGGCTACACCTTC. Encoded protein: CASSYGTFGYTF.

In its sample, this clonotype was seen many times. The rearrangement links TRBV28 to TRBJ2-1; the match to TRBD2 covers 11 bases. Germline V lookup: CDR1 MDHEN, CDR2 SYDVKM. The CDR3 has 17 amino acids. Trimming took 4 bases from V and 6 from J; bases not matched to a gene: 11. CDR3 coding DNA: TGTGCCAGCAGTTCCCCAGTTCCTACTAGCGGGAGCAATGAGCAGTTCTTC. Amino acid sequence: CASSSPVPTSGSNEQFF.

This clonotype showed up many times. The V call is TRBV12-3 or TRBV12-4, the J call TRBJ2-1, with TRBD2 identical over 8 bases. The CDR3 runs to 16 residues. The J segment lost 5 bases and the V segment lost 2 bases, leaving 8 bases of the junction unmatched. The CDR3 loop reads CASSLKGTSRDNEQFF. The CDR3 DNA follows: TGTGCCAGCAGTTTAAAGGGGACTAGTCGTGACAATGAGCAGTTCTTC.

This clonotype is termed medium-sized (0.01 to 0.1%). CDR3 protein: CASSWGQGRDEQYF. The CDR3 DNA reads as TGTGCCAGCAGCTGGGGGCAGGGACGAGACGAGCAGTACTTC. The chain employs TRBV11-2 and TRBJ2-7, with a weak D call TRBD1 (6 bases). Germline CDR1 is SGHAT and CDR2 is FQNNGV. This CDR3 is 14 amino acids long. V was shortened by 4 bases and J by 5 bases, with 15 bases between the two germline ends. The full variable domain, with the rest looked up from reference TRBV11-2 and TRBJ2-7, is EAGVAQSPRYKIIEKRQSVAFWCNPISGHATLYWYQQILGQGPKLLIQFQNNGVVDDSQLPKDRFSAERLKGVDSTLKIQPAKLEDSAVYLCASSWGQGRDEQYFGPGTRLTVT.

This clonotype has at least ten counts. The CDR3 DNA sequence: TGTGCCAGCAGCCAATCATGGACAGCTTCCTACGAGCAGTACTTC. Its translation: CASSQSWTASYEQYF. The J gene is TRBJ2-7, the V gene TRBV3-1, with D possibly TRBD1 on 6 matching bases. V was clipped by 2 bases and J by 1 base, with 12 bases between them. The CDR3 loop spans 15 amino acids. Germline-derived CDR1 and CDR2 are LGHDT and YNNKEL (reference sequence).

This clonotype was detected many times. The rearrangement links TRBV12-3 or TRBV12-4 to TRBJ1-2; TRBD1 might be the D (5 bases). The CDR3 is 14 amino acids. With 4 bases removed from V and 4 bases from J, the gap between germline ends came to 13 bases. Written as DNA, the CDR3 is TGTGCCAGCAGTTCCTCCCCGGGGGTCTATGGCTACACCTTC. It yields the protein CASSSSPGVYGYTF.

At least ten counts were recorded for this clonotype. This chain joins TRBV7-2 and TRBJ2-3; D is unresolved. The CDR3 extends over 15 amino acids. The germline V and J ends were trimmed by 4 bases and 0 bases, with 11 bases remaining between them. Germline V lookup: CDR1 SGHTA, CDR2 FQGNSA. The CDR3 spells CASSSPRTSTDTQYF. The CDR3 DNA sequence: TGTGCCAGCAGCTCACCCCGAACGAGCACAGATACGCAGTATTTT.

This clonotype was observed many times. The chain carries TRBV18 and TRBJ1-5; a possible D gene is TRBD1 (5 bases). V lost 3 bases and J lost 3, with 9 bases in between. CDR3 length: 14 amino acids. From germline, CDR1 is KGHSH and CDR2 LQKENI. CDR3 sequence (DNA): TGTGCCAGCTCACCGTCAGGGTTCAATCAGCCCCAGCATTTT. Translated, it gives CASSPSGFNQPQHF.

This clonotype was seen at least ten times. The rearrangement uses TRBV12-3 or TRBV12-4 and TRBJ2-1; D call uncertain. The V end was cut by 2 bases, the J end by 8 bases, with 13 bases between. This CDR3 region has 14 residues. The CDR3 loop reads CASSLMGLSDEQFF. The CDR3 DNA follows: TGTGCCAGCAGTTTAATGGGCCTGAGCGATGAGCAGTTCTTC.

This clonotype was counted ten times or more. V and J are TRBV6-1 and TRBJ2-2; 9 positions agree with TRBD2. Germline V gives CDR1 MNHNS, CDR2 SASEGT. This CDR3 spans 17 amino acids. Losses at the gene ends were 4 bases for V and 0 bases for J; bases not matched to a gene: 6. DNA for the CDR3: TGTGCCAGCAGTGCGAGACTAGCGGACGCGAACACCGGGGAGCTGTTTTTT. It codes for CASSARLADANTGELFF.

This clonotype was found many times. The genes are TRBV7-2 and TRBJ2-3, with no clear D. In germline, CDR1 is SGHTA, CDR2 FQGNSA. The CDR3 extends over 13 amino acids. V was clipped by 4 bases and J by 5 bases, with 10 bases between them. DNA of the CDR3: TGTGCCAGCAGCTCCCACAGAAAAGATACGCAGTATTTT. This codes for CASSSHRKDTQYF.

This clonotype has ten or more counts. This chain uses TRBV20-1 with TRBJ1-5; TRBD1 aligns across 7 bases. J gave up 1 base and V 4 bases, and 1 base lay outside the gene matches. Per germline, CDR1 DFQATT and CDR2 SNEGSKA (reference sequence). CDR3 length: 13 residues. The CDR3: CSATQGSNQPQHF. DNA for the CDR3: TGCAGTGCTACACAGGGGAGCAATCAGCCCCAGCATTTT.

This clonotype was found many times. The chain combines TRBV7-9 with TRBJ2-7; 9 nucleotides match TRBD2. This CDR3 contains 14 residues. The germline V gene has CDR1 SEHNR and CDR2 FQNEAQ (reference sequence). The V gene end was trimmed by 3 bases and the J gene end by 5 bases; junction bases not matched to a gene: 5. The CDR3 is CASSFYASGNEQYF. The CDR3 DNA reads TGTGCCAGCAGCTTTTACGCTAGCGGGAACGAGCAGTACTTC.

This clonotype was seen many times. J is TRBJ1-5 and V is TRBV6-5; D perhaps matches TRBD1 (5 bases). Germline V gene data show CDR1 as MNHEY and CDR2 as SVGAGI. This CDR3 region has 15 residues. Trimming shortened V by 4 bases and J by 1 base, and 11 bases separated the two germline ends. This CDR3 is CASSSIRASNQPQHF. The CDR3, as DNA: TGTGCCAGCAGTTCGATCAGGGCCAGCAATCAGCCCCAGCATTTT.

This clonotype appeared many times. The chain recombines TRBV7-6 with TRBJ2-1; 7 nucleotides agree with TRBD2. Germline CDR1 and CDR2: SGHVS and FNYEAQ. V shed 3 bases and J 3 bases; nucleotides not matched to a gene: 14. The length of the CDR3 is 18 residues. For the CDR3, the DNA is TGTGCCAGCAGCTTGAGCGGGGACTGGGAGGGTGACTACAATGAGCAGTTCTTC. It codes for CASSLSGDWEGDYNEQFF.

This clonotype was detected many times. The rearrangement links TRBV7-8 to TRBJ1-1; a weak D match, TRBD1 (6 bases). The V gene's germline CDR1 is SGHVS and CDR2 FQNEAQ. The CDR3 runs 13 residues. V lost 3 bases and J lost 8, with 13 bases in between. The CDR3 DNA follows: TGTGCCAGCAGCTTCTACTCCGGGACAGAAGCTTTCTTT. Translated: CASSFYSGTEAFF.

This clonotype was counted many times. The chain joins TRBV20-1 to TRBJ2-6, with 9 positions matching TRBD2. Germline loops: CDR1 DFQATT, CDR2 SNEGSKA (reference sequence). V lost 6 bases and J lost 0; bases outside the gene matches: 6. The CDR3 extends over 16 amino acids. CDR3: CSAQLAGLSGANVLTF. The CDR3 DNA reads TGCAGTGCCCAACTAGCGGGCCTCTCTGGGGCCAACGTCCTGACTTTC.